This paragraph reports one TCR beta chain. The antigen remains undetermined. The primer mix had 60 Vbeta and 13 Jbeta primers. Clones were sequenced by immunoSEQ multiplex PCR, and TCRdb holds only the in-frame ones, with some missing. This sample's table has roughly 200,000 clones. The data were obtained in a study of cytomegalovirus exposure and HLA in healthy donors. Findings and caveats of the study: Clonal expansion, a later analysis showed, was greater in HLA-associated TCR beta chains than in equally common others. In all likelihood, a cluster of highly shared sequence variants was a sequencing artifact.

The CDR3 length is 16 residues. The germline CDR1 and CDR2 sequences are SGHTA and FQGNSA. V was clipped by 5 bases and J by 3 bases; unmatched bases: 12. The V and J genes are TRBV7-2 and TRBJ1-2; 7 nucleotides match TRBD1. The sample taken for sequencing was PBMCs. This receptor was taken from a man aged 25 to 40 in good health and CMV-seronegative. The CDR3 protein is CASSPRQGLGYYGYTF. DNA for the CDR3: TGTGCCAGCAGCCCTCGACAGGGCCTAGGTTACTATGGCTACACCTTC.